Presented here are 22 T cell receptor beta chains from one specimen sequenced in a study of blood T cell repertoires in COVID-19. The method was immunoSEQ multiplex PCR; TCRdb's version includes in-frame clones alone and lacks a portion of them. Among approximately 100,000 clones, about 90% were seen once, and the ten largest hold roughly a sixth. The sample comprised peripheral blood. These receptors all come from a man aged 50-60 years with acute or convalescent COVID-19.

This clone showed up just a few times. V is TRBV10-1 and J is TRBJ2-5; TRBD1 matches at 7 bases. V was pared by 1 base and J by 2 bases, with 13 bases of the junction left unmatched. This CDR3 has 18 residues. Looked up from germline, CDR1 is WNHNN and CDR2 is SYGVQD (reference sequence). CDR3 sequence (DNA): TGCGCCAGCAGTGAGTACCACTCGGGACAGTCATCTCAAGAGACCCAGTACTTC. Residues: CASSEYHSGQSSQETQYF.

This rearrangement joins TRBV10-3 to TRBJ1-2; D remains ambiguous. CDR1 and CDR2 from the germline V gene are ENHRY and SYGVKD. Trimming cost V 6 bases and J 4 bases, with 9 bases left between them. The CDR3 is 12 residues long. CDR3 sequence: CAISFDTYGYTF. CDR3 nucleotides: TGTGCCATCAGCTTCGACACCTATGGCTACACCTTC.

This clone was observed once. The chain couples TRBV19 to TRBJ2-7; the match to TRBD1 covers 10 bases. CDR1 and CDR2 (germline): LNHDA, SQIVND (reference sequence). Trimming at V came to 7 bases and at J to 2 bases, leaving 5 bases not matched to a gene. The CDR3 runs 14 residues. CDR3 protein: CASMRGTGAYEQYF. For the CDR3, the DNA is TGTGCCAGTATGAGGGGGACAGGGGCCTACGAGCAGTACTTC.

This chain links TRBV15 with TRBJ1-5, with TRBD1 as a possible D gene (5 bases). Germline V lookup: CDR1 LNHNV, CDR2 YYDKDF (reference sequence). Trimming took 5 bases from V and 4 from J, leaving 12 bases between them. The CDR3 has 14 residues. The CDR3 loop is CATSPGGGNQPQHF. The CDR3 DNA is TGTGCCACCAGCCCGGGGGGGGGTAATCAGCCCCAGCATTTT.

The chain combines TRBV7-9 with TRBJ2-2; D is perhaps TRBD1 (6 bases). The CDR3 covers 13 residues. V was cut by 5 bases and J by 5 bases, with 9 bases left in between. Germline lookup yields CDR1 SEHNR and CDR2 FQNEAQ (reference sequence). The CDR3 is CASSLQGTGELFF. Written as DNA, the CDR3 is TGTGCCAGCAGCCTTCAGGGGACCGGGGAGCTGTTTTTT.

This sequence joins TRBV3-1 (or the pseudogene TRBV3-2) and TRBJ2-3, with D tentatively TRBD2 (6 bases). V was pared by 3 bases and J by 6 bases, with 16 bases between. The CDR3 has 15 amino acids. CDR1 and CDR2 (germline): LGHDT, YNNKEL (reference sequence). The chain's CDR3 is CASSQGPGGGDTQYF. The DNA for the CDR3 is TGTGCCAGCAGCCAGGGGCCGGGCGGAGGGGATACGCAGTATTTT.

CDR3 region: CASRGDGRGYTF. CDR3 DNA sequence: TGTGCCAGCAGGGGGGACGGGAGAGGCTACACCTTC. V usage is TRBV9 and J usage is TRBJ1-2; a possible D gene is TRBD1 (5 bases). V was shortened by 5 bases and J by 8 bases, with 13 bases between the two germline ends. The CDR3 is 12 amino acids. Germline CDR1 reads SGDLS; CDR2 reads YYNGEE.

This chain joins TRBV2 and TRBJ1-2, with D maybe TRBD1 (5 bases). Trimming stripped 8 bases from V and 7 bases from J, with 8 bases between. The CDR3 runs to 10 residues. Germline CDR1 SNHLY, CDR2 FYNNEI. The CDR3 nucleotides are TGTGCCAGCGGAGGGGCTGGCTACACCTTC. It codes for CASGGAGYTF. The entire variable domain, with the rest obtained from reference TRBV2 and TRBJ1-2, is as follows: EPEVTQTPSHQVTQMGQEVILRCVPISNHLYFYWYRQILGQKVEFLVSFYNNEISEKSEIFDDQFSVERPDGSNFTLKIRSTKLEDSAMYFCASGGAGYTFGSGTRLTVV.

The chain combines TRBV19 with TRBJ1-5; TRBD1 aligns across 7 bases. The germline gives CDR1 LNHDA, CDR2 SQIVND (reference sequence). Trimming removed 4 bases from V and 2 bases from J; junction bases left unmatched: 8. The CDR3 contains 16 residues. The CDR3 bases are TGTGCCAGTAGTAAAACTCGACAGGGAGGCAATCAGCCCCAGCATTTT. It is translated as CASSKTRQGGNQPQHF.

Worth noting for this clone: Other DNA sequences within the sample encode an identical CDR3. The V and J genes are TRBV6-5 and TRBJ2-7, with D maybe TRBD1 (5 bases). The CDR3 runs to 12 residues. From germline, CDR1 is MNHEY and CDR2 SVGAGI. Trimming shortened V by 6 bases and J by 1 base, and 7 bases separated the two germline ends. In DNA, the CDR3 is TGTGCCAGCAGAGACAGATCCTACGAGCAGTACTTC. Translating it yields CASRDRSYEQYF.

The sample holds one count of this clone. V and J are TRBV27 and TRBJ2-5; TRBD1 aligns across 7 bases. The V gene's germline CDR1 is MNHEY and CDR2 SMNVEV (reference sequence). Unmatched junction bases numbered 11, after V lost 2 bases and J lost 5 bases. CDR3 size: 16 residues. Here the CDR3 DNA reads TGTGCCAGCAGTTTAGGTGGGACAGTTGGATGGGAGACCCAGTACTTC. It translates to CASSLGGTVGWETQYF.

CDR3 DNA sequence: TGTGCCAGCAAAATACGAGGCGGACAGCCCCAGCATTTT. This sequence encodes CASKIRGGQPQHF. The V and J genes are TRBV12-3 or TRBV12-4 and TRBJ1-5; D is ambiguous. This CDR3 is built from 13 residues. The V and J ends lost 7 bases and 7 bases respectively, with 14 bases between them.

The chain is built from TRBV5-1 and TRBJ1-3, with D perhaps matching TRBD1 (6 bases). This CDR3 contains 15 residues. Germline assignment: CDR1 SGHRS and CDR2 YFSETQ. Trimming removed 0 bases from V and 6 bases from J, with 13 bases in between. The chain's CDR3 is CASSLGTVNINTIYF. CDR3 coding DNA: TGCGCCAGCAGCTTGGGGACAGTAAATATAAACACCATATATTTT.

This sequence joins TRBV13 and TRBJ2-1; 7 nucleotides match TRBD1. Unmatched junction bases numbered 8, after V lost 2 bases and J lost 7 bases. This CDR3 has 15 amino acids. Germline CDR1 is PRHDT and CDR2 is FYEKMQ (reference sequence). The CDR3 coding sequence is TGTGCCAGCAGCTTAAGAGGGGGCATATCGAATGAGCAGTTCTTC. It yields the protein CASSLRGGISNEQFF.

The V and J genes are TRBV13 and TRBJ2-3, with 7 bases lining up with TRBD2. Germline lookup yields CDR1 PRHDT and CDR2 FYEKMQ (reference sequence). The CDR3 sequence is 13 residues long. The trim removed 5 bases at V and 7 bases at J, leaving 6 bases unmatched. The chain's CDR3 is CASSPAGEYTQYF. Written as DNA, the CDR3 is TGTGCCAGCAGCCCCGCGGGGGAATATACGCAGTATTTT.

This clone was seen once. The genes are TRBV3-1 (or the pseudogene TRBV3-2) and TRBJ2-5, with D possibly being TRBD1 (5 bases). Trimming stripped 5 bases from V and 7 bases from J, with 14 bases between. The length of the CDR3 is 13 residues. Germline V CDR1 and CDR2: LGHDT, YNNKEL (reference sequence). Written as DNA, the CDR3 is TGTGCCAGCAGCATCTCGATAGGGGCGACCCAGTACTTC. Its protein product is CASSISIGATQYF.

This chain links TRBV27 with TRBJ2-3; D is possibly TRBD2 (6 bases). Germline CDR1 MNHEY, CDR2 SMNVEV (reference sequence). The V end lost 1 base, the J end lost 2 bases, and 13 bases lay between the germline ends. The CDR3 consists of 16 residues. CDR3 bases: TGTGCCAGCAGTTTATGGCGGGGAAAGGCCACAGATACGCAGTATTTT. It encodes CASSLWRGKATDTQYF.

V usage is TRBV29-1 and J usage is TRBJ1-2, with TRBD1 as a possible D gene (6 bases). V dropped 5 bases and J dropped 5 bases, with 12 bases sitting between them. This CDR3 comprises 12 residues. The germline V gene has CDR1 SQVTM and CDR2 ANQGSEA. DNA for the CDR3: TGCAGCGTTAGTCAGGGGACGTATGGCTACACCTTC. As protein: CSVSQGTYGYTF.

The chain carries TRBV5-8 and TRBJ1-1; 9 positions agree with TRBD1. Germline CDR1 is SGHTS and CDR2 is YDEGEE. CDR3 length: 17 amino acids. After removal of 4 bases from V and 1 base from J, the junction contained 11 bases not matched to a gene. The CDR3 DNA is TGTGCCAGCAGCCCCGGGACAGGGATCGAGTGGAACACTGAAGCTTTCTTT. Amino acid sequence: CASSPGTGIEWNTEAFF.

There are a few counts of this clone. This sequence joins TRBV6-5 and TRBJ1-3; the D is unclear. Trimming took 2 bases from V and 4 from J, leaving 12 bases between them. The CDR3 totals 15 residues. CDR1 MNHEY and CDR2 SVGAGI come from the germline V gene. Written as DNA, the CDR3 is TGTGCCAGCAGTTACAACCCAGGAGGGGGAAACACCATATATTTT. This translates into CASSYNPGGGNTIYF.

The chain uses TRBV7-6 and TRBJ2-1; the D is unclear. Deletions cut 1 base from V and 4 bases from J, with 8 bases between. Germline V gives CDR1 SGHVS, CDR2 FNYEAQ. The CDR3 is made up of 14 amino acids. The CDR3 spells CASSLGGGYNEQFF. The CDR3, as DNA: TGTGCCAGCAGCTTAGGCGGTGGGTACAATGAGCAGTTCTTC.

The chain links TRBV29-1 to TRBJ1-1; D not resolved. Germline V gives CDR1 SQVTM, CDR2 ANQGSEA. Trimming took off 2 bases at V and 6 bases at J, with 13 bases between the two ends. This CDR3 region has 13 residues. CDR3 DNA: TGCAGCGTTGAAAATCAGAGGGAATCTGAAGCTTTCTTT. Translation: CSVENQRESEAFF. The entire variable domain, with the rest obtained from reference TRBV29-1 and TRBJ1-1, is as follows: SAVISQKPSRDICQRGTSLTIQCQVDSQVTMMFWYRQQPGQSLTLIATANQGSEATYESGFVIDKFPISRPNLTFSTLTVSNMSPEDSSIYLCSVENQRESEAFFGQGTRLTVV.